Here is one TCR beta chain with its context. The data stem from a study of T cell changes during pregnancy in multiple sclerosis. Assay used: immunoSEQ multiplex PCR; TCRdb lists only in-frame clones, some missing. The sample includes tens of thousands of clones, around 92% of them seen just once. There are 16 residues in the CDR3. Germline V gene sequence: CDR1 KGHSH, CDR2 LQKENI. The trim removed 3 bases at V and 4 bases at J, leaving 4 bases unmatched. The sequences come from peripheral blood, collected after pregnancy. This clonotype was sampled from a female donor with multiple sclerosis, enrolled in a pregnancy study. This sequence joins TRBV18 and TRBJ2-2, with 11 nucleotides matching TRBD1. As DNA, the CDR3 is TGTGCCAGCTCACCGGACAGGGGGCTTGGCACCGGGGAGCTGTTTTTT. Its translation: CASSPDRGLGTGELFF.